This paragraph covers one T cell receptor (beta chain) sequence. Its antigen is unidentified. Profiling relied on immunoSEQ multiplex PCR, and the TCRdb table lists in-frame clones only, not all of them. The sample includes 150,000 to 200,000 clones, 70% to 90% of them seen just once. Germline loops: CDR1 SGHRS, CDR2 YFSETQ. CDR3 length: 13 amino acids. The germline V and J ends were trimmed by 4 bases and 0 bases, with 7 bases remaining between them. This sample stems from a study of cytomegalovirus exposure and HLA in healthy donors. Study conclusions and caveats: For most TCR sequences rarity was the rule, although some public TCRs occurred in many donors. Using the classifier, cytomegalovirus status was reportedly diagnosed with high specificity and sensitivity. Researchers counted roughly 150 TCR beta chains as cytomegalovirus-associated.

The donors were in the roughly 130-subject validation cohort, distinct from the approximately 700-subject first cohort. This chain links TRBV5-1 with TRBJ2-5; no clear D gene. This receptor was identified in a young man in good health and CMV-seronegative. The sequenced material came from PBMCs. DNA for the CDR3: TGCGCCAGCAGCCCCCCTCACCAAGAGACCCAGTACTTC. Its translation is CASSPPHQETQYF.